This TCR beta chain was found in a study of beta chain features in type 1 diabetes. This clone was found a few times. What it binds is not known. Findings and caveats of the study: Researchers report that Type 1 diabetes patients had moderately but significantly shorter TCRB CDR3s across all four CD4+ subsets.

This CDR3 contains 15 residues. V was shortened by 4 bases and J by 2 bases, with 14 bases between the two germline ends. Germline V gene data show CDR1 as SGHDT and CDR2 as YYEEEE. Every bit of the isolated RNA underwent reverse transcription, so sequencing read expressed TCRB transcripts. Naive, central memory and regulatory T cell samples averaged roughly 4 million reads. The protocol was immunoSEQ multiplex PCR, while the TCRdb copy is restricted to in-frame clones and leaves out a portion. Found here are some 660,000 clones, over 12% of them singletons; the top ten hold 0.035% to 0.04%. J is TRBJ2-3 and V is TRBV5-6, with D possibly being TRBD1 (5 bases). The TCR originated in a young man with type 1 diabetes. Sequences were obtained from naive CD4+ T cells from blood. Here the CDR3 reads CASSPDIPYTDTQYF. The CDR3 bases are TGTGCCAGCAGCCCGGACATCCCTTACACAGATACGCAGTATTTT.